These T cell receptor beta chains were read from a single sample in a study of cytomegalovirus exposure and HLA in healthy donors. Here immunoSEQ multiplex PCR was the method, and the copy in TCRdb shows in-frame clones only, minus some. The sample has about 200,000 clones, more than 80% seen once. Sequencing input: PBMCs. These receptors were taken from a man aged 25 to 45 in good health and CMV-seronegative. Both conserved end residues are part of each CDR3. The D gene is left open where the match is weak. Rows give clone size only sometimes, using once, few, many, or a class for an expanded clone.

v_call,cdr3_length,j_call,clone_size,d_call,cdr3_aa,cdr3_nt
TRBV5-1,15,TRBJ2-7,few,NA,CASSHKVGQPYEQYF,TGCGCCAGCAGCCATAAAGTTGGACAGCCCTACGAGCAGTACTTC
TRBV5-1,14,TRBJ1-1,few,NA,CASSLVQGNTEAFF,TGCGCCAGCAGCTTGGTCCAGGGGAACACTGAAGCTTTCTTT
TRBV6-5,15,TRBJ1-5,once,TRBD1,CASSPATGDNQPQHF,TGTGCCAGCAGCCCCGCGACAGGGGACAATCAGCCCCAGCATTTT
TRBV21-1,15,TRBJ2-1,NA,NA,CASSPKGKTGNEQFF,TGTGCCAGCAGCCCCAAGGGTAAGACGGGGAATGAGCAGTTCTTC
TRBV5-1,17,TRBJ2-3,NA,NA,CASSLIGGGVDRDTQYF,TGCGCCAGCAGCTTGATAGGCGGCGGGGTAGACAGAGATACGCAGTATTTT
TRBV2,14,TRBJ2-4,NA,NA,CASSPGAPMNIQYF,TGTGCCAGCAGTCCAGGGGCGCCAATGAACATTCAGTACTTC
TRBV18,15,TRBJ1-6,NA,TRBD1,CASSPGQGAYSPLHF,TGTGCCAGCTCACCGGGACAGGGGGCTTATTCACCCCTCCACTTT
TRBV27,14,TRBJ2-7,NA,TRBD1,CASSLETGSYEQYF,TGTGCCAGCAGTTTAGAGACAGGGTCCTACGAGCAGTACTTC
TRBV9,16,TRBJ2-5,NA,TRBD1,CASSPGTGSNQETQYF,TGTGCCAGCAGCCCTGGGACAGGCAGTAACCAAGAGACCCAGTACTTC
TRBV28,16,TRBJ1-5,once,TRBD1,CASSLWVRGLGQPQHF,TGTGCCAGCAGTTTATGGGTCAGGGGGCTAGGTCAGCCCCAGCATTTT
TRBV4-3,15,TRBJ1-2,NA,TRBD1,CASSQEADRGGGYTF,TGCGCCAGCAGCCAAGAAGCCGACAGGGGCGGCGGCTACACCTTC
TRBV6-6,12,TRBJ2-7,NA,NA,CASSYSNSEQYF,TGTGCCAGCAGTTACTCGAACAGCGAGCAGTACTTC
TRBV5-1,16,TRBJ2-1,NA,NA,CASSLAAGRVYNEQFF,TGCGCCAGCAGCTTGGCAGCCGGCAGGGTCTACAATGAGCAGTTCTTC
TRBV4-2,17,TRBJ2-1,NA,TRBD2,CASSQMRTSGGYNEQFF,TGTGCCAGCAGCCAGATGAGGACTAGCGGGGGATACAATGAGCAGTTCTTC
TRBV5-1,17,TRBJ2-5,once,TRBD2,CASSSPPSGGDQETQYF,TGCGCCAGCAGCTCACCCCCTAGCGGGGGGGACCAAGAGACCCAGTACTTC